These 28 T cell receptor beta chains were sequenced from one sample in a study of T cell responses to AZD1222 COVID-19 vaccine (dated by TCRdb to the early 2020s). The time point label corresponds to: baseline before first vaccination. Library prep was done by the immunoSEQ multiplex PCR assay. TCRdb took over this immuneACCESS table, retaining in-frame rearrangements with V and J assigned. Such tables are incomplete; in checked studies, under half of the missing clones stem from an unresolved V gene, and the remainder is unexplained. This sample is represented by more than 100,000 clones; 88% of them were singletons. 7.6% of the sample belongs to the ten largest clones. The sample consisted of peripheral blood, taken on day 0 of AZD1222 vaccination. The receptor source for this set is an adult in good health.

Here the CDR3 reads CAISESGGAEETQYF. For the CDR3, the DNA is TGTGCCATCAGTGAGTCCGGGGGGGCTGAAGAGACCCAGTACTTC. The chain links TRBV10-3 to TRBJ2-5; TRBD2 matches at 8 bases. Germline-derived CDR1 and CDR2 are ENHRY and SYGVKD. This CDR3 has 15 residues. With 0 bases clipped from V and 3 bases from J, the junction kept 3 bases outside the gene matches.

The rearrangement joins TRBV2 to TRBJ2-5, with D perhaps TRBD2 (6 bases). The V end was cut by 6 bases, the J end by 1 base, with 12 bases between. Germline V lookup: CDR1 SNHLY, CDR2 FYNNEI. The CDR3 has 14 amino acids. The CDR3 sequence is CASRMGLAQETQYF. CDR3 in DNA: TGTGCCAGCAGAATGGGACTCGCCCAAGAGACCCAGTACTTC.

The chain has TRBV6-5 and TRBJ1-2, with 10 bases fitting TRBD1. The junction had 10 bases not matched to a gene; V was cut back by 7 bases and J by 8 bases. This CDR3 spans 14 amino acids. CDR1 and CDR2 (germline): MNHEY, SVGAGI. The CDR3 DNA is TGTGCCAGCATCGACAGGGGGCGTCTGTGGGGCTACACCTTC. This translates into CASIDRGRLWGYTF.

The chain combines TRBV19 with TRBJ2-1; 7 positions agree with TRBD2. Losses at the gene ends were 6 bases for V and 0 bases for J; bases not matched to a gene: 8. CDR1 LNHDA and CDR2 SQIVND come from the germline V gene (reference sequence). The length of the CDR3 is 16 residues. The CDR3 DNA is TGTGCCAGTAGGGGAGGGGCGGCCCTCTCCTACAATGAGCAGTTCTTC. It codes for CASRGGAALSYNEQFF. The complete variable domain, with remaining parts taken from reference TRBV19 and TRBJ2-1, reads DGGITQSPKYLFRKEGQNVTLSCEQNLNHDAMYWYRQDPGQGLRLIYYSQIVNDFQKGDIAEGYSVSREKKESFPLTVTSAQKNPTAFYLCASRGGAALSYNEQFFGPGTRLTVL.

This chain joins TRBV25-1 and TRBJ2-1; possible D gene TRBD2, 5 bases. Trimming shortened V by 7 bases and J by 3 bases, and 16 bases separated the two germline ends. CDR1 and CDR2 from the germline V gene are MGHDK and SYGVNS. The CDR3 length is 15 residues. The CDR3 coding sequence is TGTGCCAGCAAAGGTTCTAGCTCCTACTACAATGAGCAGTTCTTC. It encodes CASKGSSSYYNEQFF. The variable domain in full, completed from reference TRBV25-1 and TRBJ2-1, reads EADIYQTPRYLVIGTGKKITLECSQTMGHDKMYWYQQDPGMELHLIHYSYGVNSTEKGDLSSESTVSRIRTEHFPLTLESARPSHTSQYLCASKGSSSYYNEQFFGPGTRLTVL.

The rearrangement links TRBV6-5 to TRBJ2-2, with a possible D match to TRBD1 (5 bases). The V gene lost 6 bases and the J gene lost 7 bases, with 12 bases spanning the gap. There are 13 residues in the CDR3. Germline V lookup: CDR1 MNHEY, CDR2 SVGAGI. CDR3 region: CASRTGFIGELFF. The CDR3 DNA reads as TGTGCCAGCAGAACAGGTTTTATCGGGGAGCTGTTTTTT.

V usage is TRBV30 and J usage is TRBJ1-1; weak D call: TRBD1 (5 bases). The V and J ends lost 3 bases and 5 bases respectively, with 13 bases between them. Looked up from germline, CDR1 is GTSNPN and CDR2 is SVGIG (reference sequence). The CDR3 has 13 residues. The CDR3 region has the DNA TGTGCCTGGAGCAGGAGGGGAGGGACTGAAGCTTTCTTT. It codes for CAWSRRGGTEAFF.

The rearrangement links TRBV11-3 to TRBJ2-1, with D possibly being TRBD2 (6 bases). This CDR3 comprises 14 residues. Germline V gene sequence: CDR1 SGHNT, CDR2 YENEEA. Trimming shortened V by 8 bases and J by 4 bases, and 15 bases separated the two germline ends. CDR3 amino acids: CASAPGTSYNEQFF. In DNA form, the CDR3 reads TGTGCCAGCGCTCCCGGGACTTCTTACAATGAGCAGTTCTTC.

The chain joins TRBV6-1 to TRBJ1-5, with 9 bases fitting TRBD1. V trimming: 3 bases; J trimming: 7 bases; junction bases outside the gene matches: 4. Looked up from germline, CDR1 is MNHNS and CDR2 is SASEGT. The CDR3 spans 14 residues. The CDR3: CASSDAQGAQPQHF. The CDR3 region has the DNA TGTGCCAGCAGTGATGCACAGGGGGCGCAGCCCCAGCATTTT.

V is TRBV6-2 or TRBV6-3 and J is TRBJ2-5; 7 bases agree with TRBD2. Germline V gene sequence: CDR1 MNHEY, CDR2 SVGEGT. This CDR3 contains 13 residues. V trimming: 6 bases; J trimming: 6 bases; junction bases outside the gene matches: 7. The CDR3 protein is CASSLGLEKTQYF. CDR3 bases: TGTGCCAGCAGCCTCGGACTAGAAAAGACCCAGTACTTC.

The chain uses TRBV4-1 and TRBJ1-1; 7 nucleotides agree with TRBD1. The ends lost 0 bases at V and 5 bases at J; junction bases unmatched: 9. This CDR3 is 16 amino acids long. The germline gives CDR1 MGHRA, CDR2 YSYEKL. Here the CDR3 reads CASSQEGRGRRTEAFF. The CDR3 DNA is TGCGCCAGCAGCCAAGAAGGGAGGGGGCGTCGGACTGAAGCTTTCTTT.

The rearrangement links TRBV30 to TRBJ2-2, with 7 bases fitting TRBD1. The germline V gene has CDR1 GTSNPN and CDR2 SVGIG (reference sequence). Losses at the gene ends were 2 bases for V and 2 bases for J; bases not matched to a gene: 5. This CDR3 comprises 15 residues. CDR3 DNA sequence: TGTGCCTGGAGTACGGGACAGCGTAACACCGGGGAGCTGTTTTTT. Amino acids: CAWSTGQRNTGELFF.

V gene TRBV20-1 combines with J gene TRBJ2-7; D not certain. The CDR3 runs to 11 residues. Germline V lookup: CDR1 DFQATT, CDR2 SNEGSKA (reference sequence). Trimming took 4 bases from V and 6 from J, leaving 10 bases between them. The chain's CDR3 is CSAKYVTEQYF. CDR3 DNA sequence: TGCAGTGCTAAGTACGTGACCGAGCAGTACTTC.

The rearrangement joins TRBV19 to TRBJ1-5; D is perhaps TRBD1 (5 bases). Germline loops: CDR1 LNHDA, CDR2 SQIVND (reference sequence). V gave up 7 bases and J gave up 0 bases, with 22 bases separating them. The CDR3 totals 18 residues. CDR3 in amino acids: CASTPGLAGQNSNQPQHF. CDR3 sequence (DNA): TGTGCCAGTACCCCAGGACTGGCGGGGCAGAATAGCAATCAGCCCCAGCATTTT.

This chain connects TRBV9 to TRBJ2-7; 9 nucleotides agree with TRBD2. With V trimmed by 0 bases and J by 4 bases, 11 bases remained unmatched. CDR1 SGDLS and CDR2 YYNGEE come from the germline V gene. The CDR3 loop spans 17 amino acids. The CDR3 loop is CASSVAVSGSGAYEQYF. CDR3 in DNA: TGTGCCAGCAGCGTAGCGGTTAGCGGGAGCGGCGCGTACGAGCAGTACTTC.

J is TRBJ2-7 and V is TRBV5-1, with 11 bases that match TRBD1. The V segment lost 4 bases and the J segment 1 base; nucleotides outside the gene matches: 4. The germline CDR1 and CDR2 sequences are SGHRS and YFSETQ. The CDR3 contains 15 residues. DNA for the CDR3: TGCGCCAGCAGCCTGGGACAGGGGGTTTCCTACGAGCAGTACTTC. It yields the protein CASSLGQGVSYEQYF.

The gene calls are TRBV19 and TRBJ2-2, with 12 bases that match TRBD2. The length of the CDR3 is 16 residues. J lost 3 bases, V lost 8 bases, and 7 bases had no gene match. Germline-derived CDR1 and CDR2 are LNHDA and SQIVND (reference sequence). Written as DNA, the CDR3 is TGTGCCAGTGCCCTGACTAGCGGGGGCGACACCGGGGAGCTGTTTTTT. It specifies CASALTSGGDTGELFF.

This chain links TRBV5-1 with TRBJ2-1; D gene uncertain. CDR3 length equals 15 residues. Germline CDR1 SGHRS, CDR2 YFSETQ. V gave up 3 bases and J gave up 0 bases, with 10 bases separating them. CDR3 amino acids: CASSSRSTSYNEQFF. The CDR3 DNA reads TGCGCCAGCAGCTCACGATCTACCTCCTACAATGAGCAGTTCTTC.

This chain uses TRBV27 with TRBJ1-5, with a tentative D call TRBD1 (5 bases). The V gene's germline CDR1 is MNHEY and CDR2 SMNVEV (reference sequence). V was clipped by 7 bases and J by 5 bases, with 30 bases between them. The CDR3 has 19 residues. The CDR3 sequence is CASNIRPPAGTGQDQPQHF. In nucleotides, the CDR3 is TGTGCCAGCAATATCAGGCCCCCAGCCGGGACTGGGCAGGATCAGCCCCAGCATTTT.

This clone has a single count. The rearrangement links TRBV5-1 to TRBJ2-1, with 8 bases matching TRBD2. Germline trimming cut 4 bases from V and 7 bases from J; bases unmatched to any gene: 10. CDR1 and CDR2 from the germline V gene are SGHRS and YFSETQ. The CDR3 is 15 residues long. CDR3 loop: CASSTTRGVGNEQFF. Written as DNA, the CDR3 is TGCGCCAGCAGCACGACGCGGGGGGTAGGAAATGAGCAGTTCTTC. Supplemented by reference TRBV5-1 and TRBJ2-1, the full variable domain reads KAGVTQTPRYLIKTRGQQVTLSCSPISGHRSVSWYQQTPGQGLQFLFEYFSETQRNKGNFPGRFSGRQFSNSRSEMNVSTLELGDSALYLCASSTTRGVGNEQFFGPGTRLTVL.

The rearrangement links TRBV6-5 to TRBJ2-7; the D gene is possibly TRBD2 (7 bases). Germline CDR1 MNHEY, CDR2 SVGAGI. Trimming left V 6 bases short and J 6 bases short, with 18 bases between. The CDR3 is made up of 14 amino acids. This CDR3 is CASSYPGGGGEQYF. For the CDR3, the DNA is TGTGCCAGCAGCTACCCTGGGGGAGGGGGCGAGCAGTACTTC.

V gene TRBV6-5 combines with J gene TRBJ2-1, with 8 positions matching TRBD2. The V gene's germline CDR1 is MNHEY and CDR2 SVGAGI. This CDR3 is built from 15 residues. The V segment lost 6 bases and the J segment 3 bases; nucleotides outside the gene matches: 7. As DNA, the CDR3 is TGTGCCAGCAGCCGACCGGGACTAGACTACAATGAGCAGTTCTTC. Its translation: CASSRPGLDYNEQFF.

This rearrangement joins TRBV7-3 to TRBJ2-7; D possibly matches TRBD1 or TRBD2 (5 bases each). The V gene's germline CDR1 is SGHTA and CDR2 FQGTGA. This CDR3 has 14 amino acids. Trimming left V 7 bases short and J 0 bases short, with 13 bases between. CDR3 loop: CASTMGPGSYEQYF. CDR3 DNA: TGTGCCAGCACCATGGGACCGGGCTCCTACGAGCAGTACTTC.

The CDR3 sequence: CAPLGKGIPPSNQPQHF. The CDR3 bases are TGTGCCCCCCTCGGCAAGGGGATCCCCCCAAGCAATCAGCCCCAGCATTTT. The chain couples TRBV28 to TRBJ1-5; the D gene is possibly TRBD1 (5 bases). The ends were cut back, 11 bases at V and 1 base at J, with 24 bases in the middle. Germline CDR1 is MDHEN and CDR2 is SYDVKM. This CDR3 is built from 17 residues.

The V and J genes are TRBV3-1 (or the pseudogene TRBV3-2) and TRBJ1-1; possibly TRBD1 for D (5 bases). The CDR3 loop spans 14 amino acids. Germline V lookup: CDR1 LGHDT, CDR2 YNNKEL (reference sequence). V gave up 4 bases and J gave up 2 bases, with 11 bases separating them. The CDR3 loop is CASSPTGFNTEAFF. DNA for the CDR3: TGTGCCAGCAGCCCTACAGGATTCAACACTGAAGCTTTCTTT.

The chain joins TRBV5-8 to TRBJ1-6; D is undetermined. The CDR3 is 13 amino acids. V lost 0 bases and J lost 8, with 6 bases in between. CDR1 SGHTS and CDR2 YDEGEE come from the germline V gene. The DNA for the CDR3 is TGTGCCAGCAGCTTGGCCCCAGATTCACCCCTCCACTTT. Encoded protein: CASSLAPDSPLHF.

The V call is TRBV5-6, the J call TRBJ2-2, with D uncertain. V gave up 2 bases and J gave up 7 bases, with 9 bases separating them. The CDR3 sequence is 13 residues long. From germline, CDR1 is SGHDT and CDR2 YYEEEE. This CDR3 is CASSFGPGGELFF. The CDR3 nucleotides are TGTGCCAGCAGCTTCGGTCCGGGCGGGGAGCTGTTTTTT.

The chain joins TRBV7-9 to TRBJ2-3, with 8 bases fitting TRBD1. The CDR3 has 16 amino acids. Germline V gene lookup returns CDR1 SEHNR and CDR2 FQNEAQ (reference sequence). The V segment lost 6 bases and the J segment 1 base; nucleotides outside the gene matches: 9. CDR3: CASSLQGAIGTDTQYF. CDR3 coding DNA: TGTGCCAGCAGTCTTCAGGGGGCAATTGGCACAGATACGCAGTATTTT.